The 31 T cell receptor beta chains below come from one sample, sequenced in a study of T cell responses to AZD1222 COVID-19 vaccine (dated by TCRdb to the early 2020s). The sample's time point label is to be understood as: about 28 days (+/-7) after the second vaccine dose. Library preparation used the immunoSEQ multiplex PCR assay. TCRdb provides this immuneACCESS table in a form limited to in-frame rearrangements. Some clones are lacking; in checked studies, under half of them reflect an unresolved V gene, and why the rest are absent is not known. Counted in this sample were about 120,000 clones; around 87% of them appeared once. 3% of the sample is taken by the ten largest. Specimen: peripheral blood, collected 28 days after the second AZD1222 dose. These receptors originate from an adult who received the AZD1222 COVID-19 vaccine.

The chain combines TRBV3-1 (or the pseudogene TRBV3-2) with TRBJ1-4; unclear D gene. The CDR3 covers 15 residues. Germline values: CDR1 LGHDT, CDR2 YNNKEL (reference sequence). V shed 2 bases and J shed 0 bases, with 7 bases lying between them. This CDR3 is CASSQRQTTNEKLFF. CDR3 bases: TGTGCCAGCAGCCAAAGACAAACAACTAATGAAAAACTGTTTTTT.

The J gene is TRBJ2-1, the V gene TRBV9; no reliable D call. Deletions cut 0 bases from V and 7 bases from J, with 8 bases between. There are 13 residues in the CDR3. Germline V gives CDR1 SGDLS, CDR2 YYNGEE. The CDR3: CASSVVLGNEQFF. The CDR3 region has the DNA TGTGCCAGCAGCGTAGTGCTCGGGAATGAGCAGTTCTTC.

The chain is built from TRBV6-5 and TRBJ1-6; D is possibly TRBD1 (6 bases). The CDR3 loop spans 14 amino acids. CDR1 is MNHEY, CDR2 SVGAGI, per germline. V was shortened by 2 bases and J by 6 bases, with 8 bases between the two germline ends. CDR3 sequence (DNA): TGTGCCAGCAGTTACGGGGGGCCTAATTCACCCCTCCACTTT. This encodes CASSYGGPNSPLHF.

CDR3 sequence: CASRPTGQGALGYTF. The DNA of the CDR3 is TGTGCCAGTAGGCCGACTGGACAGGGGGCGCTTGGCTACACCTTC. J is TRBJ1-2 and V is TRBV19; 11 bases agree with TRBD1. Germline V lookup: CDR1 LNHDA, CDR2 SQIVND (reference sequence). CDR3 length: 15 residues. V lost 6 bases to trimming and J lost 7 bases; unmatched junction nucleotides: 10.

This chain uses TRBV7-9 with TRBJ2-4, with TRBD2 matching 9 bases. Unmatched junction bases numbered 9, after V lost 5 bases and J lost 1 base. Per germline, CDR1 SEHNR and CDR2 FQNEAQ (reference sequence). CDR3 length: 17 residues. CDR3 coding DNA: TGTGCCAGCAGCCGCATTAGCGCGGGAGGGGCCAAAAACATTCAGTACTTC. Translating it yields CASSRISAGGAKNIQYF.

This clone was detected many times. Other DNA sequences in this sample translate to the same CDR3. The chain combines TRBV9 with TRBJ2-3; D not certain. Germline-derived CDR1 and CDR2 are SGDLS and YYNGEE. V was clipped by 4 bases and J by 1 base, with 7 bases between them. The CDR3 covers 13 residues. CDR3 sequence (DNA): TGTGCCAGCAGCCTGAGCCGCACAGATACGCAGTATTTT. Its protein product is CASSLSRTDTQYF.

CDR3 sequence (DNA): TGTGCCAGCAGTTACTCGCTTCAGCCCCAGCATTTT. Its protein is CASSYSLQPQHF. J is TRBJ1-5 and V is TRBV6-2 or TRBV6-3; D unresolved. The CDR3 length is 12 residues. The germline V gene has CDR1 MNHEY and CDR2 SVGEGT. V shed 0 bases and J shed 6 bases, with 3 bases lying between them.

The chain is built from TRBV5-8 and TRBJ1-5; D is uncertain. CDR3 size: 15 residues. From germline, CDR1 is SGHTS and CDR2 YDEGEE. V was clipped by 0 bases and J by 3 bases, with 10 bases between them. The chain's CDR3 is CASSLAGPINQPQHF. The DNA of the CDR3 is TGTGCCAGCAGCTTGGCTGGGCCTATCAATCAGCCCCAGCATTTT.

V and J are TRBV4-1 and TRBJ2-6, with 7 bases aligning to TRBD1. From germline, CDR1 is MGHRA and CDR2 YSYEKL. There are 17 residues in the CDR3. Unmatched junction bases numbered 3, after V lost 1 base and J lost 0 bases. CDR3 nucleotide sequence: TGCGCCAGCAGCCAAGGGGACAGCAACTCTGGGGCCAACGTCCTGACTTTC. This gives the protein CASSQGDSNSGANVLTF.

This chain uses TRBV14 with TRBJ1-6; no clear D. The germline V gene encodes CDR1 SGHDN and CDR2 FVKESK. V dropped 0 bases and J dropped 3 bases, with 12 bases sitting between them. The CDR3 runs to 17 residues. This CDR3 reads CASSQDLGVLYNSPLHF. In DNA form, the CDR3 reads TGTGCCAGCAGCCAAGATTTAGGCGTACTCTATAATTCACCCCTCCACTTT.

The gene calls are TRBV7-8 and TRBJ2-7; D call uncertain. CDR3 length: 12 residues. Trimming stripped 5 bases from V and 0 bases from J, with 5 bases between. Germline V lookup: CDR1 SGHVS, CDR2 FQNEAQ. The CDR3 region is CASSLSSYEQYF. In DNA form, the CDR3 reads TGTGCCAGCAGCCTGAGCTCCTACGAGCAGTACTTC.

The chain is built from TRBV2 and TRBJ1-5, with 7 nucleotides matching TRBD1. Germline V gene lookup returns CDR1 SNHLY and CDR2 FYNNEI. Unmatched junction bases numbered 14, after V lost 3 bases and J lost 6 bases. CDR3 size: 17 residues. The chain's CDR3 is CASSDPGGVGGGQPQHF. CDR3 DNA sequence: TGTGCCAGCAGTGATCCCGGCGGCGTAGGGGGCGGTCAGCCCCAGCATTTT.

The gene calls are TRBV14 and TRBJ2-6, with D uncertain. This CDR3 has 12 residues. Trimming removed 3 bases from V and 8 bases from J, with 5 bases in between. CDR1 and CDR2 (germline): SGHDN, FVKESK. CDR3 amino acids: CASSHLTNVLTF. The DNA of the CDR3 is TGTGCCAGCAGCCATTTAACCAACGTCCTGACTTTC.

The gene calls are TRBV5-1 and TRBJ1-2; 7 bases are a match to TRBD1. The V gene end was trimmed by 3 bases and the J gene end by 6 bases; junction bases not matched to a gene: 14. The CDR3 has 16 amino acids. Per the germline V gene, CDR1 is SGHRS and CDR2 is YFSETQ. CDR3 DNA sequence: TGCGCCAGCAGCTCCCTCCAACAACAGGGGTTGGATGGCTACACCTTC. Translation: CASSSLQQQGLDGYTF.

The chain joins TRBV30 to TRBJ1-5; D is uncertain. CDR3 size: 13 residues. Between the trimmed V and J ends, which lost 2 bases and 3 bases, there was a span of 8 bases. From germline, CDR1 is GTSNPN and CDR2 SVGIG (reference sequence). CDR3 nucleotides: TGTGCCTGGAGTCCCCTCCTCAATCAGCCCCAGCATTTT. Protein product: CAWSPLLNQPQHF.

The V call is TRBV13, the J call TRBJ2-7; 8 positions agree with TRBD2. The V gene's germline CDR1 is PRHDT and CDR2 FYEKMQ (reference sequence). The CDR3 runs 14 residues. Trimming cost V 2 bases and J 3 bases; bases outside gene matches: 3. The CDR3 DNA reads TGTGCCAGCAGCTTAAGACTAGCGAACTACGAGCAGTACTTC. Encoded protein: CASSLRLANYEQYF. Together with reference TRBV13 and TRBJ2-7, the CDR3 gives the full variable domain: AAGVIQSPRHLIKEKRETATLKCYPIPRHDTVYWYQQGPGQDPQFLISFYEKMQSDKGSIPDRFSAQQFSDYHSELNMSSLELGDSALYFCASSLRLANYEQYFGPGTRLTVT.

The rearrangement links TRBV5-8 to TRBJ1-5; D perhaps matches TRBD1 (5 bases). V shed 2 bases and J shed 5 bases, with 14 bases lying between them. The CDR3 length is 15 residues. In germline, CDR1 is SGHTS, CDR2 YDEGEE. For the CDR3, the DNA is TGTGCCAGCAGCTTCGGGGGAGTTGGTTATCAGCCCCAGCATTTT. Translated: CASSFGGVGYQPQHF.

V usage is TRBV6-5 and J usage is TRBJ2-7, with TRBD1 matching 9 bases. The trim removed 7 bases at V and 5 bases at J, leaving 6 bases unmatched. CDR3 size: 13 residues. Germline lookup yields CDR1 MNHEY and CDR2 SVGAGI. DNA of the CDR3: TGTGCCAGCAATCAGGGACAGGGCCACGAGCAGTACTTC. It yields the protein CASNQGQGHEQYF.

In DNA form, the CDR3 reads TGCAGCCGACTAGCGGGGGGGCTGGAGACCCAGTACTTC. Protein product: CSRLAGGLETQYF. The chain couples TRBV29-1 to TRBJ2-5, with TRBD2 matching over 14 bases. The germline gives CDR1 SQVTM, CDR2 ANQGSEA. The CDR3 is 13 amino acids. V shed 8 bases and J 5 bases; nucleotides not matched to a gene: 4.

This chain links TRBV7-2 with TRBJ2-4; D gene unclear. The CDR3 has 12 amino acids. CDR1 SGHTA and CDR2 FQGNSA come from the germline V gene. V was clipped by 7 bases and J by 7 bases, with 11 bases between them. CDR3 nucleotides: TGTGCCAGCACCCCATTTCGGAACATTCAGTACTTC. Its protein product is CASTPFRNIQYF. The full variable domain, rest sourced from reference TRBV7-2 and TRBJ2-4, is GAGVSQSPSNKVTEKGKDVELRCDPISGHTALYWYRQSLGQGLEFLIYFQGNSAPDKSGLPSDRFSAERTGGSVSTLTIQRTQQEDSAVYLCASTPFRNIQYFGAGTRLSVL.

The chain combines TRBV28 with TRBJ1-2; unclear D gene. The CDR3 is 12 residues long. Trimming left V 5 bases short and J 6 bases short, with 10 bases between. Germline lookup yields CDR1 MDHEN and CDR2 SYDVKM. The CDR3, as DNA: TGTGCCAGCAGTCCCCGACAAGATGGCTACACCTTC. Encoded protein: CASSPRQDGYTF.

The rearrangement joins TRBV10-3 to TRBJ2-7, with 8 positions matching TRBD2. The CDR3 is made up of 14 amino acids. The germline gives CDR1 ENHRY, CDR2 SYGVKD. This chain's CDR3 is CATSASGPSYEQYF. The CDR3 DNA sequence: TGTGCTACATCGGCTAGCGGGCCCTCCTACGAGCAGTACTTC.

The chain joins TRBV10-2 to TRBJ2-1; the D gene is possibly TRBD2 (7 bases). Germline V CDR1 and CDR2: WSHSY, SAAADI. The length of the CDR3 is 18 residues. Trimming shortened V by 6 bases and J by 4 bases, and 25 bases separated the two germline ends. CDR3 loop: CASSPRLAGATGYNEQFF. The CDR3 nucleotides read TGCGCCAGCAGCCCACGACTGGCGGGGGCAACGGGATACAATGAGCAGTTCTTC.

This clone was found a few times. The V and J genes are TRBV3-1 (or the pseudogene TRBV3-2) and TRBJ2-7; 7 nucleotides agree with TRBD1. CDR1 and CDR2 (germline): LGHDT, YNNKEL (reference sequence). V shed 5 bases and J 2 bases; nucleotides not matched to a gene: 12. This CDR3 contains 16 residues. DNA of the CDR3: TGTGCCAGCAGCAGTGCGGTCAGGGGGTACCCCTACGAGCAGTACTTC. The encoded protein is CASSSAVRGYPYEQYF.

This clone was found once. The J gene is TRBJ1-1, the V gene TRBV18; D uncertain. V lost 8 bases and J 1 base, leaving 11 bases between the germline ends. Germline lookup yields CDR1 KGHSH and CDR2 LQKENI. CDR3 length: 13 amino acids. In DNA form, the CDR3 reads TGTGCCAGCAGGATATACGGGAACACTGAAGCTTTCTTT. Its translation: CASRIYGNTEAFF.

This chain connects TRBV3-1 (or the pseudogene TRBV3-2) to TRBJ1-4, with D hard to call. This CDR3 contains 15 residues. The V end lost 2 bases, the J end lost 3 bases, and 10 bases lay between the germline ends. Germline V gene sequence: CDR1 LGHDT, CDR2 YNNKEL (reference sequence). The CDR3 DNA is TGTGCCAGCAGCCAACGCCGGTTCGCTAATGAAAAACTGTTTTTT. Translation: CASSQRRFANEKLFF.

This clone has just one count. The rearrangement uses TRBV10-3 and TRBJ1-5; 8 positions agree with TRBD1. V was pared by 5 bases and J by 1 base, with 4 bases of the junction left unmatched. Germline V gene lookup returns CDR1 ENHRY and CDR2 SYGVKD. The CDR3 covers 15 residues. The CDR3 sequence: CAISMTGESNQPQHF. In DNA, the CDR3 is TGTGCCATCAGTATGACAGGGGAGAGCAATCAGCCCCAGCATTTT.

The chain recombines TRBV3-1 (or the pseudogene TRBV3-2) with TRBJ2-1, with D uncertain. Trimming removed 1 base at V and 7 bases at J, with 5 bases between. This CDR3 spans 12 amino acids. Germline loops: CDR1 LGHDT, CDR2 YNNKEL (reference sequence). Written as DNA, the CDR3 is TGTGCCAGCAGCCAAGCCCGAAATGAGCAGTTCTTC. Translating gives CASSQARNEQFF.

The chain uses TRBV7-3 and TRBJ1-2; D perhaps matches TRBD1 (5 bases). V was trimmed by 4 bases and J by 14 bases, leaving 14 bases between them. The CDR3 runs to 11 residues. Germline V gene data show CDR1 as SGHTA and CDR2 as FQGTGA. In nucleotides, the CDR3 is TGTGCCAGCAGCTCGGGACCCCTTTTGACCTTC. Protein product: CASSSGPLLTF.

The chain links TRBV29-1 to TRBJ1-1; no clear D. Germline-derived CDR1 and CDR2 are SQVTM and ANQGSEA. CDR3 length: 13 residues. V was pared by 5 bases and J by 6 bases, with 16 bases between. Here the CDR3 reads CSVRSTGGAEAFF. CDR3 sequence (DNA): TGCAGCGTTCGATCTACCGGCGGCGCTGAAGCTTTCTTT.

This clone was seen more than once but under ten times. The gene calls are TRBV5-1 and TRBJ2-6; D unclear. Germline CDR1 and CDR2: SGHRS and YFSETQ. V lost 0 bases and J 3 bases, leaving 13 bases between the germline ends. This CDR3 has 17 amino acids. CDR3 nucleotide sequence: TGCGCCAGCAGCTTGGACCCCCACCCTGGTGGGGCCAACGTCCTGACTTTC. Translating it yields CASSLDPHPGGANVLTF. The entire variable domain, with the rest obtained from reference TRBV5-1 and TRBJ2-6, is as follows: KAGVTQTPRYLIKTRGQQVTLSCSPISGHRSVSWYQQTPGQGLQFLFEYFSETQRNKGNFPGRFSGRQFSNSRSEMNVSTLELGDSALYLCASSLDPHPGGANVLTFGAGSRLTVL.